These T cell receptor beta chains were read from a single sample in a study of T-cell reconstitution after alpha-beta-depleted transplantation in children. One entry per CDR3 protein results from TCRdb running MiXCR on the PCR reads. The sample carries some 120,000 distinct CDR3 sequences, roughly 23% recorded once. Sequenced here: PBMCs, mostly from graft donor cells, sampled 180 days after TCRalphabeta/CD19-depleted stem cell transplant. The receptors were sampled from a male patient aged 2-10 years who had a stem cell transplant for chronic granulomatous disease, so the T cells may come from the graft donor. Each CDR3 is given with its conserved first and last residue. D genes are given only for firm matches. A row's size may be missing; if present it is once, few, many or a size class.

V gene,D gene,clone size,CDR3 length,J gene,CDR3 protein,CDR3 DNA
TRBV27,-,many,16,TRBJ1-6,CASSAGPSSYNSPLHF,TGTGCCAGCAGTGCCGGGCCGAGCTCCTATAATTCACCCCTCCACTTT
TRBV15,TRBD2,-,15,TRBJ2-3,CATSTRTSVSDTQYF,TGTGCCACCAGCACCCGGACTAGCGTCTCAGATACGCAGTATTTT
TRBV5-1,TRBD2,-,18,TRBJ2-5,CASTLVASGTRYQETQYF,TGCGCCAGCACCCTGGTGGCTAGCGGGACAAGATACCAAGAGACCCAGTACTTC
TRBV18,TRBD1,-,14,TRBJ2-7,CASSPPGQGNEQYF,TGTGCCAGCTCACCACCGGGACAGGGAAACGAGCAGTACTTC
TRBV6-2/TRBV6-3,TRBD2,-,19,TRBJ2-1,CASSSFWASGDWGQDEQFF,TGTGCCAGCAGTTCCTTTTGGGCTAGCGGGGACTGGGGGCAGGATGAGCAGTTCTTC
TRBV5-1,-,few,15,TRBJ2-1,CASSPGRKPSNEQFF,TGCGCCAGCAGCCCGGGGAGGAAACCATCCAATGAGCAGTTCTTC
TRBV5-1,TRBD2,many,16,TRBJ2-3,CASSRGHGRATDTQYF,TGCGCCAGCAGCAGGGGACACGGGAGGGCGACAGATACGCAGTATTTT
TRBV20-1,TRBD2,many,14,TRBJ2-1,CSALRDYGNFEQFF,TGCAGTGCGTTGCGGGACTATGGCAATTTTGAGCAGTTCTTC
TRBV20-1,-,many,12,TRBJ2-3,CSARDWSDTQYF,TGCAGTGCTAGGGACTGGTCAGATACGCAGTATTTT
TRBV12-3/TRBV12-4,-,many,15,TRBJ2-2,CASIEGGENTGELFF,TGTGCCAGCATTGAGGGGGGGGAGAACACCGGGGAGCTGTTTTTT
TRBV20-1,-,many,12,TRBJ2-2,CSAHGPAGELFF,TGCAGTGCTCACGGACCCGCCGGGGAGCTGTTTTTT
TRBV6-5,TRBD2,many,16,TRBJ2-3,CASSLTSGRGADTQYF,TGTGCCAGCAGTCTGACTAGCGGGAGGGGGGCAGATACGCAGTATTTT
TRBV15,-,-,15,TRBJ1-2,CATSRDLVSNYGYTF,TGTGCCACCAGCAGAGATCTCGTCTCAAACTATGGCTACACCTTC
TRBV10-3,-,-,13,TRBJ2-7,CAISAQGLYEQYF,TGTGCCATCAGCGCCCAGGGACTCTACGAGCAGTACTTC
TRBV13,-,-,14,TRBJ2-1,CASSFGLVCNEQFF,TGTGCCAGCAGCTTCGGCCTAGTCTGCAATGAGCAGTTCTTC
TRBV12-3/TRBV12-4,TRBD1,once,18,TRBJ1-5,CASSTWTGSRPSNQPQHF,TGTGCCAGCAGTACATGGACAGGGTCCCGTCCTAGCAATCAGCCCCAGCATTTT
TRBV20-1,-,many,13,TRBJ2-7,CSATDMDSYEQYF,TGCAGTGCTACAGACATGGACTCCTACGAGCAGTACTTC